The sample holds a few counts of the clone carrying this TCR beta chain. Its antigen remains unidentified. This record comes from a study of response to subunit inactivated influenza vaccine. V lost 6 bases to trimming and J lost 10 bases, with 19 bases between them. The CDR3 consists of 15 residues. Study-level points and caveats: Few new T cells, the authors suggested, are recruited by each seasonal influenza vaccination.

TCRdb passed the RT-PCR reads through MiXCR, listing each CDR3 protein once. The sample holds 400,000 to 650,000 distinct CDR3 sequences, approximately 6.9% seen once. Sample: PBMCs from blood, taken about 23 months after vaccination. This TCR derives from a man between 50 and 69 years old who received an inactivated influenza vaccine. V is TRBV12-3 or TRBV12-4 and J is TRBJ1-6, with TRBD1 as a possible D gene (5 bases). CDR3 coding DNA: TGTGCCAGCAGCTCCGGGACCCCAAGTCTCTCACCCCTCCACTTT. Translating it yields CASSSGTPSLSPLHF.